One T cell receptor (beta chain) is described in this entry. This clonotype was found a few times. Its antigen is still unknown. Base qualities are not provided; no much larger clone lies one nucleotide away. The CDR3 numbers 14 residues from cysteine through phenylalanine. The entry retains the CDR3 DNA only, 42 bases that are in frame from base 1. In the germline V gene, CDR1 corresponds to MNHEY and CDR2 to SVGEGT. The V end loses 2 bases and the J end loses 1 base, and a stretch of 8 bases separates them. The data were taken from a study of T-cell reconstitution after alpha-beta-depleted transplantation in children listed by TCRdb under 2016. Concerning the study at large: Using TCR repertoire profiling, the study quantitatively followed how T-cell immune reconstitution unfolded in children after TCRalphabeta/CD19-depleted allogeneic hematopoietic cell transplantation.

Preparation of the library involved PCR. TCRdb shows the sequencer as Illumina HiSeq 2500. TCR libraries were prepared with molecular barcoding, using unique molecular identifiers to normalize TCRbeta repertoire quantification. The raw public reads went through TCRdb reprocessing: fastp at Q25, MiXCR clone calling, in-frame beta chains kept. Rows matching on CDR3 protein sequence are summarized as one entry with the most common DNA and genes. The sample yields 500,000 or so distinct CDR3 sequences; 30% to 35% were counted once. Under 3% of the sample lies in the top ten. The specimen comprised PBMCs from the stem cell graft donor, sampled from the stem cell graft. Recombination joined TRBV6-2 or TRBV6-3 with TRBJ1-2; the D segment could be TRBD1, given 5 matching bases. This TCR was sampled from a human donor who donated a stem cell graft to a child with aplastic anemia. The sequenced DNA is TGTGCCAGCAGTTACGCAGGGAATAACTATGGCTACACCTTC. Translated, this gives CASSYAGNNYGYTF.